These 31 T cell receptor beta chains came from one sample sequenced in a study of blood T cells in healthy people across ages. A second roughly 6 to 12 cycle PCR used barcoded and J-beta primers. TCRdb fed the 5' RACE reads into MiXCR, producing one record per CDR3 protein. The data contain 1.4 million to 1.5 million distinct CDR3 sequences, 35% to 45% of them singletons. Sequenced: blood. Source of these receptors: a woman younger than 30 in good health.

The chain uses TRBV9 and TRBJ2-7; D perhaps matches TRBD1 (5 bases). V gave up 3 bases and J gave up 6 bases, with 13 bases separating them. The CDR3 spans 13 residues. The germline CDR1 and CDR2 sequences are SGDLS and YYNGEE. For the CDR3, the DNA is TGTGCCAGCAGCGAGAACTCAGGGCTCGAGCAGTACTTC. This codes for CASSENSGLEQYF. The full variable domain, with the rest looked up from reference TRBV9 and TRBJ2-7, is DSGVTQTPKHLITATGQRVTLRCSPRSGDLSVYWYQQSLDQGLQFLIQYYNGEERAKGNILERFSAQQFPDLHSELNLSSLELGDSALYFCASSENSGLEQYFGPGTRLTVT.

This sequence joins TRBV14 and TRBJ2-1; 7 positions match TRBD2. Per germline, CDR1 SGHDN and CDR2 FVKESK. The V and J ends lost 10 bases and 13 bases, in that order; junction bases with no gene match: 7. The CDR3 contains 10 residues. The CDR3 loop reads CAIKTGGQFF. CDR3 in DNA: TGTGCCATTAAGACGGGAGGACAGTTCTTC.

The V gene is TRBV27, the J gene TRBJ2-1; D gene unclear. The J call is uncertain, as TRBJ2-7 better fits the DNA end. The germline V gene encodes CDR1 MNHEY and CDR2 SMNVEV (reference sequence). CDR3 length equals 12 residues. The CDR3 DNA reads as TGTGCCAGCAGTTTACCTAACAATGAGCAGTACTTC. Amino acids: CASSLPNNEQYF.

This rearrangement joins TRBV6-5 to TRBJ2-1; D gene ambiguous. CDR1 MNHEY and CDR2 SVGAGI come from the germline V gene. Trimming pared 5 bases from V and 1 base from J, leaving 9 bases between. The CDR3 sequence is 14 residues long. This CDR3 is CASSTLVSYNEQFF. The CDR3 nucleotides read TGTGCCAGCAGTACTCTGGTGTCCTACAATGAGCAGTTCTTC.

This clonotype was seen only a few times. The V call is TRBV20-1, the J call TRBJ2-5, with TRBD2 matching over 8 bases. With the DNA end fitting TRBJ2-7 better, the J assignment may be wrong. The length of the CDR3 is 14 residues. Germline V gives CDR1 DFQATT, CDR2 SNEGSKA (reference sequence). The CDR3 DNA follows: TGCAGTGCAGAGGACAGCGGGAGAAGCTACGAGCAGTACTTC. Its protein product is CSAEDSGRSYEQYF.

V usage is TRBV7-2 and J usage is TRBJ1-2; D possibly corresponds to TRBD1 (6 bases). The V end lost 4 bases, the J end lost 4 bases, and 16 bases lay between the germline ends. Looked up from germline, CDR1 is SGHTA and CDR2 is FQGNSA. The CDR3 has 15 residues. This CDR3 reads CASSYMQGQAYGYTF. CDR3 nucleotide sequence: TGTGCCAGCAGCTACATGCAGGGGCAGGCCTATGGCTACACCTTC.

This clonotype turned up a few times. This chain uses TRBV25-1 with TRBJ2-4, with TRBD2 matching over 10 bases. The tail of the sequence fits TRBJ2-7 better, so the J call may be wrong. The CDR3 extends over 15 amino acids. Looked up from germline, CDR1 is MGHDK and CDR2 is SYGVNS. This chain's CDR3 is CASSEFGTSVDEQYF. DNA of the CDR3: TGTGCCAGCAGTGAATTCGGGACTAGCGTCGACGAGCAGTACTTC.

The genes are TRBV20-1 and TRBJ2-1; D gene ambiguous. V dropped 6 bases and J dropped 14 bases, with 20 bases sitting between them. The CDR3 spans 12 residues. Germline CDR1 is DFQATT and CDR2 is SNEGSKA (reference sequence). The CDR3 region is CSAPVPQNIEFF. As DNA, the CDR3 is TGCAGTGCGCCGGTCCCGCAAAATATAGAGTTCTTC.

This clonotype came up a few times. The rearrangement links TRBV6-1 to TRBJ2-3, with 7 bases lining up with TRBD2. V gave up 11 bases and J gave up 2 bases; unmatched junction bases: 4. CDR3 length equals 12 residues. Germline CDR1 reads MNHNS; CDR2 reads SASEGT. The CDR3 loop reads CALAETTDTQYF. For the CDR3, the DNA is TGTGCCCTAGCGGAGACCACAGATACGCAGTATTTT.

This clonotype showed up just once. The rearrangement uses TRBV12-3 or TRBV12-4 and TRBJ1-1; D is uncertain. This CDR3 contains 14 residues. V was clipped by 3 bases and J by 0 bases, with 8 bases between them. CDR3: CASSFLGLNTEAFF. The CDR3 DNA sequence: TGTGCCAGCAGTTTTCTAGGCCTGAACACTGAAGCTTTCTTT.

This clonotype was found a few times. The chain recombines TRBV12-3 or TRBV12-4 with TRBJ1-1; no definite D call. The CDR3 is made up of 13 amino acids. With 8 bases removed from V and 1 base from J, the gap between germline ends came to 11 bases. DNA for the CDR3: TGTGCCAGCGAGGCGACGGCGAACACTGAAGCTTTCTTT. Residues: CASEATANTEAFF.

The chain is built from TRBV29-1 and TRBJ1-2, with TRBD1 matching over 7 bases. The V gene end was trimmed by 7 bases and the J gene end by 7 bases; junction bases not matched to a gene: 9. The CDR3 is made up of 12 amino acids. Germline CDR1 SQVTM, CDR2 ANQGSEA. CDR3: CSAIGTVGGYTF. The DNA of the CDR3 is TGCAGCGCAATCGGGACAGTCGGTGGCTACACCTTC.

V and J are TRBV19 and TRBJ2-3; D gene uncertain. The CDR3 totals 14 residues. Trimming removed 9 bases at V and 1 base at J, with 14 bases between. Germline V gene sequence: CDR1 LNHDA, CDR2 SQIVND (reference sequence). CDR3 amino acids: CASTPTSRTDTQYF. The CDR3 bases are TGTGCCAGCACTCCTACTTCCCGCACAGATACGCAGTATTTT.

The chain joins TRBV28 to TRBJ1-6; possible D gene TRBD1, 5 bases. The germline gives CDR1 MDHEN, CDR2 SYDVKM. The V gene lost 5 bases and the J gene lost 2 bases, with 13 bases spanning the gap. This CDR3 comprises 16 residues. The CDR3 nucleotides are TGTGCCAGCAGTAAAGGGGAGTTCCCCTATAATTCACCCCTCCACTTT. It is translated as CASSKGEFPYNSPLHF.

The V and J genes are TRBV11-2 and TRBJ2-6; D remains ambiguous. Trimming took 2 bases from V and 0 from J, leaving 8 bases between them. Germline V lookup: CDR1 SGHAT, CDR2 FQNNGV. This CDR3 spans 16 amino acids. The chain's CDR3 is CASSLNRVSGANVLTF. In DNA, the CDR3 is TGTGCCAGCAGCTTAAATCGCGTCTCTGGGGCCAACGTCCTGACTTTC. Full variable domain (outside the CDR3, taken from reference TRBV11-2 and TRBJ2-6): EAGVAQSPRYKIIEKRQSVAFWCNPISGHATLYWYQQILGQGPKLLIQFQNNGVVDDSQLPKDRFSAERLKGVDSTLKIQPAKLEDSAVYLCASSLNRVSGANVLTFGAGSRLTVL.

The chain combines TRBV5-1 with TRBJ1-4; weak D call: TRBD1 (5 bases). The V end lost 3 bases, the J end lost 0 bases, and 12 bases lay between the germline ends. The germline V gene has CDR1 SGHRS and CDR2 YFSETQ. This CDR3 comprises 16 residues. CDR3 nucleotides: TGCGCCAGCAGCTCAGACAGCTTTTCAACTAATGAAAAACTGTTTTTT. It yields the protein CASSSDSFSTNEKLFF.

The gene calls are TRBV11-3 and TRBJ2-5, with 7 bases identical to TRBD1. There are 14 residues in the CDR3. Germline V gene lookup returns CDR1 SGHNT and CDR2 YENEEA. V gave up 6 bases and J gave up 5 bases; unmatched junction bases: 9. The CDR3 is CASSKTGSFETQYF. The CDR3 nucleotides are TGTGCCAGCAGTAAGACAGGGAGTTTCGAGACCCAGTACTTC.

This clonotype was found a few times. The gene calls are TRBV4-2 and TRBJ2-3; possible D gene TRBD2, 6 bases. Germline CDR1 is LGHNA and CDR2 is YNFKEQ. The CDR3 spans 14 residues. Trimming stripped 5 bases from V and 9 bases from J, with 18 bases between. CDR3 DNA: TGTGCCAGCAGCGGCCGGGACTCGAAGGACACGCAGTATTTT. Translating gives CASSGRDSKDTQYF.

This clonotype came up a few times. The chain employs TRBV9 and TRBJ2-2; D gene unclear. CDR3 length: 12 amino acids. Per germline, CDR1 SGDLS and CDR2 YYNGEE. With 4 bases removed from V and 3 bases from J, the gap between germline ends came to 4 bases. CDR3 sequence: CASSSHTGELFF. The CDR3 coding sequence is TGTGCCAGCAGCTCTCACACCGGGGAGCTGTTTTTT.

This clonotype was seen only a few times. The rearrangement uses TRBV18 and TRBJ1-2; a possible D gene is TRBD1 (6 bases). Germline V gene sequence: CDR1 KGHSH, CDR2 LQKENI. Trimming stripped 0 bases from V and 5 bases from J, with 16 bases between. The CDR3 covers 16 residues. The CDR3 DNA reads as TGTGCCAGCTCACCACCAAGGACAGAGAGGATTTATGGCTACACCTTC. This sequence encodes CASSPPRTERIYGYTF.

This chain links TRBV18 with TRBJ1-5; D is perhaps TRBD1 (5 bases). Trimming pared 6 bases from V and 2 bases from J, leaving 20 bases between. The CDR3 runs to 17 residues. Germline loops: CDR1 KGHSH, CDR2 LQKENI. CDR3 protein: CASSRGSLDSRNQPQHF. CDR3 DNA sequence: TGTGCCAGCTCGAGGGGCAGCTTAGACTCCCGCAATCAGCCCCAGCATTTT.

The chain employs TRBV20-1 and TRBJ2-5; no definite D call. The CDR3 runs to 14 residues. CDR1 is DFQATT, CDR2 SNEGSKA, per germline (reference sequence). The V end lost 5 bases, the J end lost 11 bases, and 24 bases lay between the germline ends. Written as DNA, the CDR3 is TGCAGTGCTTCAGACCAGCGAGCCATCAATGAGCAGTACTTC. Protein: CSASDQRAINEQYF.

V and J are TRBV5-1 and TRBJ2-3; D uncertain. The V gene's germline CDR1 is SGHRS and CDR2 YFSETQ. The CDR3 consists of 14 residues. Trimming took 5 bases from V and 1 from J, leaving 11 bases between them. The CDR3 sequence is CASRSEYGTDTQYF. The CDR3 DNA reads as TGCGCCAGCAGGTCAGAATATGGCACAGATACGCAGTATTTT. Full variable domain (rest looked up from reference TRBV5-1 and TRBJ2-3): KAGVTQTPRYLIKTRGQQVTLSCSPISGHRSVSWYQQTPGQGLQFLFEYFSETQRNKGNFPGRFSGRQFSNSRSEMNVSTLELGDSALYLCASRSEYGTDTQYFGPGTRLTVL.

The chain is built from TRBV7-2 and TRBJ2-1; 10 bases are a match to TRBD1. V lost 4 bases and J lost 5; bases outside the gene matches: 11. The CDR3 contains 17 residues. Germline values: CDR1 SGHTA, CDR2 FQGNSA. This CDR3 reads CASSSTRGTGVNNEQFF. In DNA form, the CDR3 reads TGTGCCAGCAGCTCCACCCGGGGGACAGGGGTCAACAATGAGCAGTTCTTC.

The rearrangement uses TRBV4-1 and TRBJ2-5; tentative D call: TRBD2 (6 bases). TRBJ2-7 explains the end of the DNA better; the J call may be wrong. The CDR3 sequence is 15 residues long. Germline V gene lookup returns CDR1 MGHRA and CDR2 YSYEKL. The CDR3 DNA sequence: TGCGCCAGCAGCCAAGAGGGGACTCTTGGCTGCGAGCAGTACTTC. The encoded protein is CASSQEGTLGCEQYF.

The rearrangement links TRBV10-3 to TRBJ2-7; maybe TRBD2 (6 bases). Judging by the DNA end, TRBJ2-5 fits better; the J call may be wrong. The CDR3 is made up of 14 amino acids. From germline, CDR1 is ENHRY and CDR2 SYGVKD. The CDR3 DNA follows: TGTGCCATCAGTGAAAAGTGGACTACCGAGACCCAGTACTTC. This gives the protein CAISEKWTTETQYF.

The V and J genes are TRBV5-1 and TRBJ2-5; D is possibly TRBD1 or TRBD2 (5 bases each). Germline assignment: CDR1 SGHRS and CDR2 YFSETQ. The CDR3 runs 13 residues. Trimming shortened V by 6 bases and J by 3 bases, and 12 bases separated the two germline ends. DNA for the CDR3: TGCGCCAGCAAGGTGGTGGGGGAAGAGACCCAGTACTTC. This codes for CASKVVGEETQYF. The whole variable domain, remainder taken from reference TRBV5-1 and TRBJ2-5, is KAGVTQTPRYLIKTRGQQVTLSCSPISGHRSVSWYQQTPGQGLQFLFEYFSETQRNKGNFPGRFSGRQFSNSRSEMNVSTLELGDSALYLCASKVVGEETQYFGPGTRLLVL.

The J gene is TRBJ2-1, the V gene TRBV28; no reliable D call. The CDR3 is 14 residues long. CDR1 and CDR2 (germline): MDHEN, SYDVKM. V lost 3 bases, J lost 10 bases, and 16 bases lay in between. The CDR3 DNA reads TGTGCCAGCAGTTTTTTATTAGGTGGGCGAGAGCAGTTCTTC. Residues: CASSFLLGGREQFF.

A few counts support this clonotype. CDR3 sequence: CASSKGPVFYGYTF. The CDR3 coding sequence is TGTGCCAGCAGTAAGGGACCCGTTTTCTATGGCTACACCTTC. The chain has TRBV6-1 and TRBJ1-2; the D gene is possibly TRBD1 (5 bases). With 5 bases removed from V and 4 bases from J, the gap between germline ends came to 14 bases. CDR1 and CDR2 from the germline V gene are MNHNS and SASEGT. The CDR3 consists of 14 residues.

The table lists this clonotype with a few counts. J is TRBJ2-3 and V is TRBV7-2; 7 positions match TRBD1. The CDR3 contains 12 residues. Germline V lookup: CDR1 SGHTA, CDR2 FQGNSA. Trimming cost V 5 bases and J 8 bases; bases outside gene matches: 4. For the CDR3, the DNA is TGTGCCAGCAGCCCAGCAGGGGGTACGCAGTATTTT. Its translation: CASSPAGGTQYF.

The CDR3 protein is CASSDIKLAGKFVGNTGELFF. Here the CDR3 DNA reads TGTGCCAGCAGTGATATAAAACTAGCGGGAAAGTTCGTCGGAAACACCGGGGAGCTGTTTTTT. This chain joins TRBV25-1 and TRBJ2-2, with 10 bases matching TRBD2. CDR3 size: 21 residues. V lost 3 bases, J lost 2 bases, and 18 bases stayed unmatched. Germline assignment: CDR1 MGHDK and CDR2 SYGVNS.